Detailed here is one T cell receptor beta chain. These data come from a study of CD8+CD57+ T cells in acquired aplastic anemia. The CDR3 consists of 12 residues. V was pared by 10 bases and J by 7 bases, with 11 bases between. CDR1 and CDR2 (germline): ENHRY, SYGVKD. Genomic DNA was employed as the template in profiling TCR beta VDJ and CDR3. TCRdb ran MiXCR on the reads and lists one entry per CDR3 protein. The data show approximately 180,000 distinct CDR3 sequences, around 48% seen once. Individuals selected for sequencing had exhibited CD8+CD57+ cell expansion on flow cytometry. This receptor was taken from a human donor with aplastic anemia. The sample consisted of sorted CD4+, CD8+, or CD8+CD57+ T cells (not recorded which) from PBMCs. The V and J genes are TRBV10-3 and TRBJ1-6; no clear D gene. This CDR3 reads CASGIGNSPLHF. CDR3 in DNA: TGTGCCAGTGGTATCGGGAATTCACCCCTCCACTTT.